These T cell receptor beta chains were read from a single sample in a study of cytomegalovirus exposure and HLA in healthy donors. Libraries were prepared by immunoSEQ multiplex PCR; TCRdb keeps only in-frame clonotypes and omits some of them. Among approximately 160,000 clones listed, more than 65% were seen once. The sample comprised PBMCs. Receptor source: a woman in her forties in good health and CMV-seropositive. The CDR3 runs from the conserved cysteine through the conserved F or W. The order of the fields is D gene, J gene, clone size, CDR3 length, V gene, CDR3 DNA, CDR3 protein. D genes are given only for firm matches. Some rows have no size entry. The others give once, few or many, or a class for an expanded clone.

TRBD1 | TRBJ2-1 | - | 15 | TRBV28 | TGTGCCAGCAGCTTGTACAGGGGTAGCTACAATGAGCAGTTCTTC | CASSLYRGSYNEQFF
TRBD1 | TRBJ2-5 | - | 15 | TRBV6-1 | TGTGCCAGCAGTGGTGACAGGGGGCTCGTTGAGACCCAGTACTTC | CASSGDRGLVETQYF
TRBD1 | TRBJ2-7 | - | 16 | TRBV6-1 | TGTGCCAGCAGTGAAGCTCCCGGGACAGTGCGCTACGAGCAGTACTTC | CASSEAPGTVRYEQYF
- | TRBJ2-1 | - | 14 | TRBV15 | TGTGCCACCAGAATAGCGGTTTCCTACAATGAGCAGTTCTTC | CATRIAVSYNEQFF
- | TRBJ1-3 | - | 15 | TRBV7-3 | TGTGCCAGCAGCGTAACCGGGACACCCGGAAACACCATATATTTT | CASSVTGTPGNTIYF
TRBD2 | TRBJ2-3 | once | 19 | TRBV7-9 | TGTGCCAGCAGCCACCCCCAGGGACTAGCGGGAATGGGGACAGATACGCAGTATTTT | CASSHPQGLAGMGTDTQYF
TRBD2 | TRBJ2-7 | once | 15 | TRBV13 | TGTGCCAGCAGCTTAATGAGGGAGGGCACCTACGAGCAGTACTTC | CASSLMREGTYEQYF
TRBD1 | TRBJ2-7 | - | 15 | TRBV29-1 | TGCAGCGTTGAAATTCACGGACAGGATGGAAACGAGCAGTACTTC | CSVEIHGQDGNEQYF
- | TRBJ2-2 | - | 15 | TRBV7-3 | TGTGCCAGCAGCGCCTGGACAGTGAACACCGGGGAGCTGTTTTTT | CASSAWTVNTGELFF
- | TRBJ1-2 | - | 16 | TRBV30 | TGTGCCTGGAGCCCAGACAAAGACACTCTTAACTATGGCTACACCTTC | CAWSPDKDTLNYGYTF
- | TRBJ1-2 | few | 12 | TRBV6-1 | TGTGCCAGCAACCCCGCGGGGGGCGGCTACACCTTC | CASNPAGGGYTF
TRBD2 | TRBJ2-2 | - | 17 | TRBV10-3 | TGTGCCATCAGTGAGTCTAAAGCGGGAGTAAACACCGGGGAGCTGTTTTTT | CAISESKAGVNTGELFF
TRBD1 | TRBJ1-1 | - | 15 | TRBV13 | TGTGCCAGCAGCCTGACAGGGGCCGGGAACACTGAAGCTTTCTTT | CASSLTGAGNTEAFF
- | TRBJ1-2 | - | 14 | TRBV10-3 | TGTGCCATCAATGAGGTACAGGGCGGCTATGGCTACACCTTC | CAINEVQGGYGYTF
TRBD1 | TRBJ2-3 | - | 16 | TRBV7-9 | TGTGCCAGCAGCCCTCCGGGACAGAAGACAACAGATACGCAGTATTTT | CASSPPGQKTTDTQYF
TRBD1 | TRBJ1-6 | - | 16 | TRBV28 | TGTGCCAGCAGTCGCGGGACAGGGCTCCAAAATTCACCCCTCCACTTT | CASSRGTGLQNSPLHF
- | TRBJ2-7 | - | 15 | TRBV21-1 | TGTGCCAGCAGCAACAGGGGTTTTATTCCCTACGAGCAGTACTTC | CASSNRGFIPYEQYF
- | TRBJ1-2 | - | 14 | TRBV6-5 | TGTGCCAGCAGTTACAGACAGGCGAGCTATGGCTACACCTTC | CASSYRQASYGYTF
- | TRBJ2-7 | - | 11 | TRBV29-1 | TGCAGCGTTGGAAGCTCCTACGAGCAGTACTTC | CSVGSSYEQYF
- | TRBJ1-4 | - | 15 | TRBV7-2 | TGTGCCAGCAGCCCTCAGACAGGCCCAAATGAAAAACTGTTTTTT | CASSPQTGPNEKLFF
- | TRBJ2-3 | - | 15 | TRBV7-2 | TGTGCCAGCAGCTTAGGACAGGTCCTCACAGATACGCAGTATTTT | CASSLGQVLTDTQYF
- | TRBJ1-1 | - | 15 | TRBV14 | TGTGCCAGCAGCCAAAATGAGGGAGGAAACACTGAAGCTTTCTTT | CASSQNEGGNTEAFF
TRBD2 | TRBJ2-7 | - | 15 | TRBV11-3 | TGTGCCAGCAGCCCAGAAGCGGGAGGCTCCTACGAGCAGTACTTC | CASSPEAGGSYEQYF
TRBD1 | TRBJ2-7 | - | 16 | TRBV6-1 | TGTGCCAGCAGTGCCCTAGGGGGACAGAGGGTTTACGAGCAGTACTTC | CASSALGGQRVYEQYF
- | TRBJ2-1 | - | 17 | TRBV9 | TGTGCCAGCAGCGGTAGTATAGCGCCGAGCTCCTACAATGAGCAGTTCTTC | CASSGSIAPSSYNEQFF
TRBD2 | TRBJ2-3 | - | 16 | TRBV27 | TGTGCCAGCAGTGAAGGGACTAGCGGGACCGTAGATACGCAGTATTTT | CASSEGTSGTVDTQYF
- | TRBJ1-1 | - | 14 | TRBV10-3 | TGTGCCATCAGCGACCGACAGCTGAACACTGAAGCTTTCTTT | CAISDRQLNTEAFF
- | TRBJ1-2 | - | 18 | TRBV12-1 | TGTGCCAGCAGCTTTGCCCCGGGACAGGGGGCTAAGGAAGATGGCTACACCTTC | CASSFAPGQGAKEDGYTF
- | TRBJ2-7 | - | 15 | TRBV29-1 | TGCAGCGTTGAAAAAGGTGGCGGAAACTCCTACGAGCAGTACTTC | CSVEKGGGNSYEQYF
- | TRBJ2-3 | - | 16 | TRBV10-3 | TGTGCCATCAGTGAGTCCAGCCTAGCCGTCACAGATACGCAGTATTTT | CAISESSLAVTDTQYF
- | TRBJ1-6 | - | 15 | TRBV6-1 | TGTGCCAGCAGTGAAAGCCAAGGGAGGGATTCACCCCTCCACTTT | CASSESQGRDSPLHF